These 10 T cell receptor beta chains came from one sample sequenced in a study of cytomegalovirus exposure and HLA in healthy donors. Vbeta (60) and Jbeta (13) primers were used in the PCR. Repertoires were generated with immunoSEQ multiplex PCR, while TCRdb's copy carries only in-frame clones and drops some. The table has 180,000 or so clones, 82% seen once. Sequences were obtained from PBMCs. These receptors were collected from a man aged 35 to 55 in good health and CMV-seronegative.

With respect to this clone: The germline gene is not matched at one end of the junction; a read error may be the cause. The chain joins TRBV7-7 to TRBJ2-3; D not resolved. The CDR3 is made up of 14 amino acids. Germline CDR1 reads SSHAT; CDR2 reads FNYEAQ (reference sequence). CDR3 protein: CASSQSGRTDTQYF. The CDR3 DNA is TGTGCTAGCAGCCAATCCGGTCGGACAGATACGCAGTATTTT.

The CDR3 nucleotides are TGTGCCAGCAGATCCGGGACAGTTAGCAGAAACACCATATATTTT. It encodes CASRSGTVSRNTIYF. V usage is TRBV6-1 and J usage is TRBJ1-3, with 7 nucleotides matching TRBD1. Germline lookup yields CDR1 MNHNS and CDR2 SASEGT. Trimming removed 6 bases from V and 5 bases from J; junction bases left unmatched: 10. This CDR3 has 15 amino acids.

V usage is TRBV29-1 and J usage is TRBJ2-3; D might be TRBD2 (5 bases). The CDR3 totals 11 residues. CDR1 is SQVTM and CDR2 is ANQGSEA in the germline V gene. Trimming pared 5 bases from V and 7 bases from J, leaving 10 bases between. The CDR3 sequence: CSVQRENTQYF. The CDR3 nucleotides read TGCAGCGTTCAGAGGGAGAATACGCAGTATTTT.

This clone showed up just once. The chain joins TRBV28 to TRBJ2-3; 12 positions agree with TRBD2. Germline lookup yields CDR1 MDHEN and CDR2 SYDVKM. The V and J ends lost 1 base and 2 bases, in that order; junction bases with no gene match: 4. The CDR3 runs to 17 residues. The CDR3 DNA reads TGTGCCAGCAGTTTATCTAGCGGGGGGGCCCCCACAGATACGCAGTATTTT. Residues: CASSLSSGGAPTDTQYF.

The chain employs TRBV7-9 and TRBJ1-4; 7 bases align to TRBD1. Trimming cost V 5 bases and J 3 bases; bases outside gene matches: 15. The germline gives CDR1 SEHNR, CDR2 FQNEAQ (reference sequence). This CDR3 has 18 amino acids. For the CDR3, the DNA is TGTGCCAGCAGCCGAGGGGGACAGATGTTGGCTTCTAATGAAAAACTGTTTTTT. Translated, it gives CASSRGGQMLASNEKLFF.

The J gene is TRBJ1-3, the V gene TRBV4-2, with unresolved D. Trimming left V 4 bases short and J 4 bases short, with 11 bases between. Germline assignment: CDR1 LGHNA and CDR2 YNFKEQ. The CDR3 has 14 amino acids. The CDR3 coding sequence is TGTGCCAGCAGCCCACGGAGAGACGGAAACACCATATATTTT. It is translated as CASSPRRDGNTIYF.

This chain links TRBV11-2 with TRBJ1-1; 7 bases are shared with TRBD1. The J segment lost 8 bases and the V segment lost 5 bases, leaving 11 bases of the junction unmatched. The germline CDR1 and CDR2 sequences are SGHAT and FQNNGV. The CDR3 loop spans 14 amino acids. This CDR3 reads CASSLKPGQTEAFF. DNA for the CDR3: TGTGCCAGCAGCCTCAAACCGGGACAGACGGAAGCTTTCTTT. Using reference TRBV11-2 and TRBJ1-1 for the parts outside the CDR3, the full variable domain is EAGVAQSPRYKIIEKRQSVAFWCNPISGHATLYWYQQILGQGPKLLIQFQNNGVVDDSQLPKDRFSAERLKGVDSTLKIQPAKLEDSAVYLCASSLKPGQTEAFFGQGTRLTVV.

This chain connects TRBV5-6 to TRBJ2-3; 10 nucleotides match TRBD2. CDR3 length equals 18 residues. Germline V gives CDR1 SGHDT, CDR2 YYEEEE. V shed 0 bases and J 2 bases; nucleotides not matched to a gene: 9. This CDR3 is CASSLGGAGGHSTDTQYF. CDR3 nucleotides: TGTGCCAGCAGCTTGGGGGGAGCGGGGGGGCATTCCACAGATACGCAGTATTTT.

The chain employs TRBV5-1 and TRBJ2-7; no definite D call. The CDR3 is made up of 14 amino acids. Germline V CDR1 and CDR2: SGHRS, YFSETQ. The V end was cut by 0 bases, the J end by 3 bases, with 10 bases between. The CDR3 nucleotides read TGCGCCAGCAGCTTGGGGGCTCTAAGCTACGAGCAGTACTTC. Translation gives CASSLGALSYEQYF.

The rearrangement uses TRBV5-4 and TRBJ2-7, with D perhaps TRBD2 (5 bases). Per the germline V gene, CDR1 is SGHNT and CDR2 is YYREEE (reference sequence). The V end lost 1 base, the J end lost 1 base, and 6 bases lay between the germline ends. The CDR3 runs to 13 residues. In nucleotides, the CDR3 is TGTGCCAGCAGCTTGAGAGGGTCCTACGAGCAGTACTTC. This codes for CASSLRGSYEQYF.